The clone carrying this TCR beta chain has ten or more counts. The target antigen is unknown. These data are taken from a study of identical twins. CDR3 length equals 14 residues. V lost 3 bases, J lost 0 bases, and 9 bases lay in between. From germline, CDR1 is MNHEY and CDR2 SMNVEV (reference sequence). A template switching step contributed a universal primer site, while unique molecular identifiers were present in the cDNA. TCRdb used MiXCR to reprocess the 5' RACE reads, holding one entry per CDR3 protein. The repertoire holds 690,000 or so distinct CDR3 sequences, with more than 6.5% as singletons. Study-level findings and limits: Monozygotic twins shared more out-of-frame TCR alpha than recombination models predicted. The study found weaker excess twin sharing in beta out-of-frame sequences. With abundant cord blood beta clonotypes, insertions were fewer; memory repertoires showed no such pattern.

These data were likewise used in another study, on yellow fever vaccine responses in identical twins.

The sequence was obtained from a woman under 30 in good health. The V call is TRBV27, the J call TRBJ2-7, with D possibly TRBD1 on 5 matching bases. What was sequenced was PBMCs. CDR3 coding DNA: TGTGCCAGCAGTTTTCAGGGAAGCTCCTACGAGCAGTACTTC. It specifies CASSFQGSSYEQYF.